The rows below give T cell receptor beta chains drawn from one sample of a study of identical twins' blood T cells. In TCRdb, the 5' RACE reads were re-called with MiXCR into one record per CDR3 protein. This table has about 370,000 distinct CDR3 sequences, approximately 30% appearing once. Input material: PBMCs. Every receptor here comes from a woman between 18 and 49 years old in good health. Each CDR3 is given without its conserved first and last residue. Each record gives: D gene, V gene, J gene, CDR3 protein. The D gene is left open where the match is weak.

d_gene: TRBD1; v_gene: TRBV18; j_gene: TRBJ1-4; CDR3aa: ASSPPGQVNEKLF
d_gene: TRBD2; v_gene: TRBV7-6; j_gene: TRBJ2-3; CDR3aa: ASSLVGSGRDTQY
d_gene: .; v_gene: TRBV5-1; j_gene: TRBJ2-1; CDR3aa: ASSLGAAEQF
d_gene: .; v_gene: TRBV5-1; j_gene: TRBJ1-4; CDR3aa: ASSEEGRKLF
d_gene: .; v_gene: TRBV6-6; j_gene: TRBJ1-3; CDR3aa: ASSFSTRPGYSGNTIY
d_gene: .; v_gene: TRBV20-1; j_gene: TRBJ2-7; CDR3aa: SARDALSYEQY
d_gene: TRBD1; v_gene: TRBV18; j_gene: TRBJ1-4; CDR3aa: ASSPKDRTNEKLF
d_gene: .; v_gene: TRBV20-1; j_gene: TRBJ2-2; CDR3aa: SAVDENTGELF
d_gene: .; v_gene: TRBV20-1; j_gene: TRBJ1-2; CDR3aa: SALRYQTENYGYT
d_gene: TRBD2; v_gene: TRBV20-1; j_gene: TRBJ2-5; CDR3aa: SATSGGNQETQY
d_gene: .; v_gene: TRBV12-3/TRBV12-4; j_gene: TRBJ1-2; CDR3aa: ASSYREANGYT
d_gene: .; v_gene: TRBV5-1; j_gene: TRBJ1-6; CDR3aa: ATRGTDNSPLH
d_gene: .; v_gene: TRBV20-1; j_gene: TRBJ1-3; CDR3aa: SARGDGGNTIY
d_gene: .; v_gene: TRBV7-9; j_gene: TRBJ1-2; CDR3aa: ASNPRQSYGYT
d_gene: TRBD1; v_gene: TRBV20-1; j_gene: TRBJ1-2; CDR3aa: SAGGGTGFYGYT
d_gene: .; v_gene: TRBV7-9; j_gene: TRBJ2-3; CDR3aa: ASSQPFGAAASTDTQY
d_gene: .; v_gene: TRBV27; j_gene: TRBJ1-3; CDR3aa: ASSLEGYSGNTIY
d_gene: TRBD1; v_gene: TRBV6-6; j_gene: TRBJ2-2; CDR3aa: ANSYSARDRMNTGELF
d_gene: .; v_gene: TRBV29-1; j_gene: TRBJ1-1; CDR3aa: SVKGLRTEAF
d_gene: .; v_gene: TRBV20-1; j_gene: TRBJ2-3; CDR3aa: SARDPTSTDTQY
d_gene: .; v_gene: TRBV18; j_gene: TRBJ2-5; CDR3aa: ASSPGQPNQETQY
d_gene: .; v_gene: TRBV9; j_gene: TRBJ2-7; CDR3aa: ASNVGGTVSYEQY
d_gene: TRBD2; v_gene: TRBV9; j_gene: TRBJ2-3; CDR3aa: ASSLNGAGGPNTQY
d_gene: .; v_gene: TRBV19; j_gene: TRBJ2-1; CDR3aa: ASMSGQLSNEQF
d_gene: .; v_gene: TRBV9; j_gene: TRBJ2-7; CDR3aa: ASSQRGTYEQY
d_gene: TRBD1; v_gene: TRBV12-5; j_gene: TRBJ1-1; CDR3aa: SSRGQGEAF
d_gene: .; v_gene: TRBV6-5; j_gene: TRBJ1-1; CDR3aa: ASSPRQAMSTEAF